This T cell receptor (beta chain) was identified during a study of shared clonotypes between healthy human individuals. About this clone: The antigen is unknown.

TCRdb keeps only in-frame clones here, not all; method: immunoSEQ multiplex PCR. The sample consists of about 1.5 million clones, 95% to 99% of them appearing once. Study-wide points: Donor scarcity curtailed the genetic and exposure-history diversity represented herein.

With 3 bases removed from V and 1 base from J, the gap between germline ends came to 11 bases. Germline lookup yields CDR1 SQVTM and CDR2 ANQGSEA. This CDR3 is built from 14 residues. This chain links TRBV29-1 with TRBJ2-3; D is possibly TRBD1 (6 bases). This sequence was found in a young man in good health. The material sequenced was naive CD4+ T cells sorted from blood. Described subset: CD45RA+ positively selected. The CDR3 DNA reads as TGCAGCGTTGACAGGGGCCGCCGCACAGATACGCAGTATTTT. Its translation: CSVDRGRRTDTQYF.